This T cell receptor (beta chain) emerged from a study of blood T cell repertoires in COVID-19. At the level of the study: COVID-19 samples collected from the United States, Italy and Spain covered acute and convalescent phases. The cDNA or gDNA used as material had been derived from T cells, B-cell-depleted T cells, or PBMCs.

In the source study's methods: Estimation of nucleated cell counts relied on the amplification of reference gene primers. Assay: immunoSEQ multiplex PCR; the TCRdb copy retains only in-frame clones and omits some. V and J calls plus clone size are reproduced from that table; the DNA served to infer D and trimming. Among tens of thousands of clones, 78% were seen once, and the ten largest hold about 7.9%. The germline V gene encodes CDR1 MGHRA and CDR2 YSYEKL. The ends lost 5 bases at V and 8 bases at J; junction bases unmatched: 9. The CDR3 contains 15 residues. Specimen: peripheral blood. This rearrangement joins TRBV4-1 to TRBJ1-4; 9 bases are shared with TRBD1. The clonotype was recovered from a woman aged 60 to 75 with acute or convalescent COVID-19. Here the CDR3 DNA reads TGCGCCAGCAGCATTGGGGACAGGGTGGACGAAAAACTGTTTTTT. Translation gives CASSIGDRVDEKLFF.